The 3 T cell receptor beta chains in this list originate from one sample, sequenced in a study of CD8 T cells in Susac syndrome. Reverse transcription of 0.5 to 1 ug RNA was performed with random hexamers. TCRdb itself ran the immunoSEQ multiplex PCR reads through MiXCR, one entry per CDR3 protein. The sample gives about 150,000 distinct CDR3 sequences, approximately 93% of which show up once; around 0.21% is in the top ten. The sample was CD8+ T cells from PBMCs. These receptors originate from a human donor with multiple sclerosis.

The chain couples TRBV10-3 to TRBJ1-1, with D perhaps TRBD1 (6 bases). Germline CDR1 is ENHRY and CDR2 is SYGVKD. Trimming stripped 0 bases from V and 4 bases from J, with 9 bases between. The CDR3 is 14 residues long. In nucleotides, the CDR3 is TGTGCCATCAGTGAGTCCGGGGACATCACTGAAGCTTTCTTT. This codes for CAISESGDITEAFF.

The chain is built from TRBV29-1 and TRBJ2-7, with 7 bases that match TRBD1. V lost 4 bases and J lost 3; bases outside the gene matches: 15. The germline CDR1 and CDR2 sequences are SQVTM and ANQGSEA. The CDR3 runs to 16 residues. CDR3 sequence reads: CSVGDGGQEIIYEQYF. The DNA for the CDR3 is TGCAGCGTTGGGGATGGAGGACAGGAGATTATCTACGAGCAGTACTTC.

V usage is TRBV4-3 and J usage is TRBJ1-1; D unclear. CDR1 LGHNA and CDR2 YSLEER come from the germline V gene. The CDR3 has 13 amino acids. The V end lost 0 bases, the J end lost 6 bases, and 8 bases lay between the germline ends. In DNA form, the CDR3 reads TGCGCCAGCAGCCAAGAACAAGGTGCTGAAGCTTTCTTT. Its translation: CASSQEQGAEAFF.